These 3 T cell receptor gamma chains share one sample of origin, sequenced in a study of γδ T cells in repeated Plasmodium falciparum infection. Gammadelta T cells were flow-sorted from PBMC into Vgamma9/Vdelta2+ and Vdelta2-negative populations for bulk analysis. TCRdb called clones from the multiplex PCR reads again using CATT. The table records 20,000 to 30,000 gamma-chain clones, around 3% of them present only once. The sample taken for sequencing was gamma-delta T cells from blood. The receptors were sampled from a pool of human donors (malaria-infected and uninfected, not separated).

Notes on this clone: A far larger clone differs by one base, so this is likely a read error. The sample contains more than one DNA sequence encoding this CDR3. The DNA for the CDR3 is TGTGCCTTGTGGGAGGTCCCTAAGTACTATAAGAAACTCTTT. This sequence encodes CALWEVPKYYKKLF. The genes are TRGV9 and TRGJ1 or TRGJ2. No J gene is reported in TCRdb; it was inferred here by comparing the DNA with germline. Germline lookup yields CDR1 GITISATS and CDR2 ISYDGTV (reference sequence). The CDR3 spans 14 residues. V trimming: 1 base; J trimming: 7 bases; junction bases outside the gene matches: 10.

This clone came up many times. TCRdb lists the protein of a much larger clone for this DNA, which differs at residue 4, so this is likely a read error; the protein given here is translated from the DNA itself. The CDR3: CATCESYYKKLF. The CDR3 coding sequence is TGTGCCACCTGTGAGAGTTATTATAAGAAACTCTTT. This chain joins TRGV4 and TRGJ1 or TRGJ2. The CDR3 runs 12 residues. Looked up from germline, CDR1 is EGSTGY and CDR2 is YDSYTSSV. Trimming took 7 bases from V and 3 from J; bases not matched to a gene: 6.

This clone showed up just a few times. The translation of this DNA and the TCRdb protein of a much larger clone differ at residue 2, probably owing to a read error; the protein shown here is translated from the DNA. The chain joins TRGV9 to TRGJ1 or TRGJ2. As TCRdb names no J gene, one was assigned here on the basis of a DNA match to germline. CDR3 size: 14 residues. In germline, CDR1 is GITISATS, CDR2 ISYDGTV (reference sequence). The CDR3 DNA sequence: TGTACCTTGTGGGAGGCGCAGGGGAGTTATAAGAAACTCTTT. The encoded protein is CTLWEAQGSYKKLF.